The clone carrying this TCR beta chain has only one observation. Per the study methods: Reference gene primer amplification gave nucleated cell count estimates. The table came from immunoSEQ multiplex PCR; TCRdb's copy has only in-frame clones and leaves some out. V and J calls and clone size come straight from that table; D and trimming were deduced from the DNA. Here the sample spans 200,000 to 250,000 clones, roughly 84% being singletons. CDR3 length: 14 amino acids. V lost 4 bases and J lost 2, with 12 bases in between. In germline, CDR1 is MDHEN, CDR2 SYDVKM. The data were taken from a study of blood T cell repertoires in COVID-19. The overall study: The samples span acute and convalescent COVID-19 from the United States, Italy and Spain.

The clonotype originates from a woman aged 25 to 39 who had recovered from COVID-19. The V and J genes are TRBV28 and TRBJ2-7, with D uncertain. Sequencing was carried out using peripheral blood. CDR3 DNA: TGTGCCAGCAGTTCACCACGATTAGCCTACGAGCAGTACTTC. Encoded protein: CASSSPRLAYEQYF.